Detailed here is one TCR beta chain. This entry is derived from a study of T cells after somatic rescue of genetic block. Trimming shortened V by 5 bases and J by 2 bases, and 22 bases separated the two germline ends. Germline V CDR1 and CDR2: MNHEY, SMNVEV (reference sequence). The CDR3 spans 17 residues. TCRdb's table, derived via immunoSEQ multiplex PCR, lists solely in-frame clones and lacks some. Here the sample spans some 15,000 clones, just over 70% being singletons. The source material was peripheral blood mononuclear cells (PBMCs). The gene calls are TRBV27 and TRBJ2-7; D call uncertain. This sequence was found in a boy between 10 and 17 years old. CDR3 region: CASSPPPGPGSPYEQYF. As DNA, the CDR3 is TGTGCCAGCAGTCCGCCCCCGGGTCCTGGTTCCCCCTACGAGCAGTACTTC.